This T cell receptor beta chain was captured in a study of T cells in localized non-small cell lung cancer. Using immunoSEQ multiplex PCR, the repertoire was profiled, and TCRdb retains in-frame clones only, with some absent. The sample has approximately 100,000 clones; approximately 91% are singletons. This CDR3 has 16 residues. V was clipped by 4 bases and J by 7 bases; unmatched bases: 5. Germline V lookup: CDR1 MGHRA, CDR2 YSYEKL. The TCR sequence derives from a woman aged 40-69 years with stage II squamous cell lung carcinoma. The genes are TRBV4-1 and TRBJ2-1; 15 nucleotides agree with TRBD2. The input for sequencing was PBMCs, taken before any cancer treatment. The CDR3 region is CASSLGLAGGQNEQFF. For the CDR3, the DNA is TGCGCCAGCAGCCTAGGACTAGCGGGGGGGCAGAATGAGCAGTTCTTC.